The next 27 T cell receptor beta chains were all read from a single sample in a study of molecular identifiers for immune sequencing clone quantification. TCRdb analysed the PCR reads with MiXCR anew, one entry per CDR3 protein. The sample has 70,000 to 95,000 distinct CDR3 sequences, around a fifth seen once; the top ten hold about 0.85%. Material: naive CD8+ T cells from blood, with Jurkat cell RNA spiked in. Subset indicated: FACS-sorted CD8+CD4-CCR7+CD45RA+ naive T cells. Receptors were obtained from a human donor in good health. Some libraries in this study had Jurkat cell RNA spiked in.

This clonotype occurred many times. The chain links TRBV28 to TRBJ1-6, with a weak D call TRBD1 (5 bases). Between the trimmed V and J ends, which lost 7 bases and 2 bases, there was a span of 9 bases. This CDR3 is 14 amino acids long. Germline V gene lookup returns CDR1 MDHEN and CDR2 SYDVKM. CDR3 amino acids: CASTRDAYNSPLHF. The CDR3 DNA sequence: TGTGCCAGCACCAGGGATGCCTATAATTCACCCCTCCACTTT.

There are many counts of this clonotype. The chain employs TRBV28 and TRBJ2-3; 8 nucleotides align to TRBD2. Germline V gene data show CDR1 as MDHEN and CDR2 as SYDVKM. Trimming removed 4 bases from V and 4 bases from J; junction bases left unmatched: 19. The length of the CDR3 is 19 residues. The CDR3 coding sequence is TGTGCCAGCAGTTCGGACGGAGTGGGATGGCGGGAGGCCCCAGATACGCAGTATTTT. This gives the protein CASSSDGVGWREAPDTQYF.

This clonotype was recorded many times. The CDR3, as DNA: TGTGCCAGCAGTGACCTGACTAGCGGGGATAGCTCCTACAATGAGCAGTTCTTC. It yields the protein CASSDLTSGDSSYNEQFF. The V gene is TRBV2, the J gene TRBJ2-1; 11 bases match TRBD2. J was trimmed by 0 bases and V by 3 bases; bases with no gene match: 7. The CDR3 is 18 residues long. Germline V gene data show CDR1 as SNHLY and CDR2 as FYNNEI.

This clonotype was found many times. V gene TRBV5-4 combines with J gene TRBJ1-1; no firm D call. V lost 2 bases and J lost 3, with 14 bases in between. Germline V gene data show CDR1 as SGHNT and CDR2 as YYREEE (reference sequence). The CDR3 has 15 amino acids. The CDR3 protein is CASSLGPPGYTEAFF. The CDR3 coding sequence is TGTGCCAGCAGCTTAGGACCACCGGGGTACACTGAAGCTTTCTTT.

Ten or more counts support this clonotype. V usage is TRBV4-1 and J usage is TRBJ1-2; 9 nucleotides align to TRBD1. The trim removed 2 bases at V and 8 bases at J, leaving 9 bases unmatched. Germline lookup yields CDR1 MGHRA and CDR2 YSYEKL. The CDR3 is made up of 15 amino acids. CDR3 sequence reads: CASSQSPGQGWGYTF. As DNA, the CDR3 is TGCGCCAGCAGCCAAAGTCCGGGACAGGGCTGGGGCTACACCTTC.

Ten or more counts support this clonotype. The gene calls are TRBV7-3 and TRBJ2-1; unclear D gene. Trimming stripped 5 bases from V and 9 bases from J, with 23 bases between. Germline assignment: CDR1 SGHTA and CDR2 FQGTGA. CDR3 length equals 16 residues. The CDR3 DNA is TGTGCCAGCAGCCCCACTGCACGCCCTCCGTGGAGTGAGCAGTTCTTC. This codes for CASSPTARPPWSEQFF.

In this sample, this clonotype turned up many times. V and J are TRBV19 and TRBJ2-5; 13 bases fit TRBD2. The CDR3 contains 16 residues. The V gene's germline CDR1 is LNHDA and CDR2 SQIVND (reference sequence). V was clipped by 3 bases and J by 2 bases; unmatched bases: 3. As DNA, the CDR3 is TGTGCCAGTAGTATCGGACTAGCGGGGGAGCAAGAGACCCAGTACTTC. Translating gives CASSIGLAGEQETQYF. The complete variable domain, with remaining parts taken from reference TRBV19 and TRBJ2-5, reads DGGITQSPKYLFRKEGQNVTLSCEQNLNHDAMYWYRQDPGQGLRLIYYSQIVNDFQKGDIAEGYSVSREKKESFPLTVTSAQKNPTAFYLCASSIGLAGEQETQYFGPGTRLLVL.

On this clonotype itself: A single base separates this from a much larger clone, so it may be a read error. As the CDR3 is not closed by the conserved phenylalanine or tryptophan, this likely results from a read error. The gene calls are TRBV7-9 and TRBJ2-7; no clear D. The CDR3 consists of 14 residues. Deletions cut 1 base from V and 2 bases from J, with 9 bases between. The germline gives CDR1 SEHNR, CDR2 FQNEAQ (reference sequence). The CDR3 bases are TGTGCCAGCAGCTTAGAGTTGAGTCCCTACGAGCAGTACTCC. Residues: CASSLELSPYEQYS.

Of note for this clonotype: Since a much larger clone is just one base distant, this may be a read error. This rearrangement joins TRBV29-1 to TRBJ2-1, with TRBD2 as a possible D gene (5 bases). The length of the CDR3 is 13 residues. Trimming left V 6 bases short and J 4 bases short, with 13 bases between. Germline CDR1 is SQVTM and CDR2 is ANQGSEA. CDR3 amino acids: CSVDGGLYNEQFF. CDR3 nucleotides: TGCAGCGTGGACGGAGGTTTGTACAATGAGCAGTTCTTC.

This clonotype was counted many times. The chain links TRBV20-1 to TRBJ2-3, with TRBD2 matching over 8 bases. V was pared by 7 bases and J by 4 bases, with 28 bases of the junction left unmatched. The CDR3 contains 20 residues. Germline assignment: CDR1 DFQATT and CDR2 SNEGSKA (reference sequence). The CDR3 reads CSVVQGYREGHGVEADTQYF. CDR3 coding DNA: TGCAGTGTCGTTCAAGGGTACCGGGAGGGCCACGGCGTTGAAGCAGATACGCAGTATTTT.

The chain joins TRBV10-3 to TRBJ2-7, with 7 bases that match TRBD1. CDR1 is ENHRY and CDR2 is SYGVKD in the germline V gene. The CDR3 totals 14 residues. V lost 2 bases to trimming and J lost 9 bases; unmatched junction nucleotides: 10. In DNA, the CDR3 is TGTGCCATCAGTGAGGGCAGGGACAGCAACCGGCAGTACTTC. Its translation: CAISEGRDSNRQYF.

This clonotype was picked up many times. The rearrangement uses TRBV7-9 and TRBJ2-7; unclear D gene. The ends were cut back, 5 bases at V and 9 bases at J, with 14 bases in the middle. Germline lookup yields CDR1 SEHNR and CDR2 FQNEAQ (reference sequence). The CDR3 runs to 12 residues. The DNA for the CDR3 is TGTGCCAGCAGCCCCAGGACCTCCCCGCAGTACTTC. It is translated as CASSPRTSPQYF.

At least ten counts were recorded for this clonotype. The chain employs TRBV6-2 or TRBV6-3 and TRBJ1-5; D uncertain. Trimming left V 2 bases short and J 4 bases short, with 9 bases between. CDR1 MNHEY and CDR2 SVGEGT come from the germline V gene. The CDR3 spans 14 residues. The CDR3 loop is CASSYVPLNQPQHF. CDR3 nucleotide sequence: TGTGCCAGCAGTTACGTCCCTCTGAATCAGCCCCAGCATTTT.

The chain employs TRBV5-3 and TRBJ1-2; 7 bases agree with TRBD1. TRBV5-3 has ORF status, its function being uncertain. V shed 8 bases, J shed 4 bases, and the junction held 17 bases outside the gene matches. This CDR3 is built from 16 residues. The CDR3 DNA reads TGTGCCAGCGGACAGGACAGACCCTGTGTCTCCTATGGCTACACCTTC. It codes for CASGQDRPCVSYGYTF.

Ten or more counts support this clonotype. V gene TRBV19 combines with J gene TRBJ2-7; TRBD2 matches at 14 bases. The CDR3 loop spans 15 amino acids. Trimming cost V 5 bases and J 6 bases; bases outside gene matches: 6. Germline V lookup: CDR1 LNHDA, CDR2 SQIVND (reference sequence). CDR3 residues: CASSPWTSGGFEQYF. The DNA for the CDR3 is TGTGCCAGTAGTCCATGGACTAGCGGGGGGTTCGAGCAGTACTTC.

This rearrangement joins TRBV10-2 to TRBJ2-3; the D gene is possibly TRBD2 (6 bases). CDR1 and CDR2 (germline): WSHSY, SAAADI. Trimming shortened V by 10 bases and J by 9 bases, and 14 bases separated the two germline ends. This CDR3 has 11 residues. CDR3: CANRRGFTQYF. The CDR3 coding sequence is TGCGCCAACAGGCGGGGCTTCACGCAGTATTTT.

This clonotype occurred many times. The chain has TRBV20-1 and TRBJ2-5, with TRBD2 matching 7 bases. In germline, CDR1 is DFQATT, CDR2 SNEGSKA (reference sequence). Trimming at V came to 3 bases and at J to 2 bases, leaving 6 bases not matched to a gene. The CDR3 runs 14 residues. The chain's CDR3 is CSASLPSGQETQYF. CDR3 sequence (DNA): TGCAGTGCTAGTCTTCCTAGCGGACAAGAGACCCAGTACTTC.

This clonotype has a count of ten or more. The rearrangement uses TRBV9 and TRBJ2-3; 11 bases map to TRBD2. This CDR3 region has 15 residues. V lost 5 bases to trimming and J lost 2 bases; unmatched junction nucleotides: 4. In germline, CDR1 is SGDLS, CDR2 YYNGEE. The CDR3 region has the DNA TGTGCCAGCAGTCTACTAGCGGGAGACACAGATACGCAGTATTTT. Amino acids: CASSLLAGDTDTQYF.

This clonotype was recorded at least ten times. This chain links TRBV4-3 with TRBJ1-5, with D tentatively TRBD1 (6 bases). Germline-derived CDR1 and CDR2 are LGHNA and YSLEER. The CDR3 covers 15 residues. V was trimmed by 3 bases and J by 2 bases, leaving 11 bases between them. The CDR3 region has the DNA TGCGCCAGCAGCCAGGGGGCCATGGGCAATCAGCCCCAGCATTTT. Its protein is CASSQGAMGNQPQHF.

This clonotype was recorded at least ten times. The chain joins TRBV19 to TRBJ2-1; unclear D gene. Per germline, CDR1 LNHDA and CDR2 SQIVND (reference sequence). Trimming removed 4 bases from V and 0 bases from J, with 7 bases in between. CDR3 length equals 14 residues. In DNA, the CDR3 is TGTGCCAGTAGTACACAAAGCTCCTACAATGAGCAGTTCTTC. It specifies CASSTQSSYNEQFF.

This clonotype was recorded many times. One end of the junction does not line up with germline, which may come from a read error. The chain is built from TRBV12-3 or TRBV12-4 and TRBJ2-3; D is possibly TRBD1 or TRBD2 (5 bases each). This CDR3 contains 15 residues. In nucleotides, the CDR3 is TGTGCCAGCAGTTTCACTTTTGCTAGCACAGGTACGCAGTATTTT. Translation gives CASSFTFASTGTQYF.

The gene calls are TRBV6-5 and TRBJ2-5; D is perhaps TRBD1 (6 bases). V was trimmed by 2 bases and J by 4 bases, leaving 17 bases between them. This CDR3 contains 16 residues. Germline values: CDR1 MNHEY, CDR2 SVGAGI. CDR3 in amino acids: CASSYTLTGARETQYF. CDR3 nucleotide sequence: TGTGCCAGCAGTTACACGCTGACAGGCGCCCGAGAGACCCAGTACTTC.

This clonotype was counted at least ten times. This sequence joins TRBV12-3 or TRBV12-4 and TRBJ2-3; possible D gene TRBD2, 6 bases. The V and J ends lost 11 bases and 4 bases respectively, with 19 bases between them. The CDR3 loop spans 14 amino acids. For the CDR3, the DNA is TGTGCCTCCCAGGGACTCCTTAGGGCAGATACGCAGTATTTT. Protein sequence: CASQGLLRADTQYF.

This clonotype was recorded many times. The rearrangement links TRBV12-3 or TRBV12-4 to TRBJ1-1; D possibly corresponds to TRBD1 (5 bases). CDR3 length equals 15 residues. The V gene lost 4 bases and the J gene lost 7 bases, with 19 bases spanning the gap. CDR3 nucleotide sequence: TGTGCCAGCAGTTCTCAAGACCCGAGCGGGGGTGAAGCTTTCTTT. This translates into CASSSQDPSGGEAFF.

This clonotype was counted at least ten times. The J gene is TRBJ2-4, the V gene TRBV6-6; D is perhaps TRBD2 (6 bases). The CDR3 runs to 14 residues. The germline V and J ends were trimmed by 7 bases and 9 bases, with 19 bases remaining between them. Germline CDR1 reads MNHNY; CDR2 reads SVGAGI (reference sequence). The CDR3 is CASTTWVAGGIQYF. As DNA, the CDR3 is TGTGCCAGCACTACCTGGGTGGCCGGGGGCATTCAGTACTTC.

This clonotype was seen at least ten times. One end of the junction is discordant with germline, which a read error may explain. This chain connects TRBV3-1 to TRBJ1-1; D is possibly TRBD1 (6 bases). Germline values: CDR1 LGHDT, CDR2 YNNKEL (reference sequence). The CDR3 is 14 amino acids. The CDR3 nucleotides read TGTGCCAGCAGCCAAGATTCTAATTCGGGGGGCATGATCTTT. Its translation is CASSQDSNSGGMIF.

A word on this clonotype: A much larger clone sits a single nucleotide away, making a read error possible. The chain employs TRBV9 and TRBJ2-3, with D unresolved. CDR1 is SGDLS, CDR2 YYNGEE, per germline. The CDR3 sequence is 16 residues long. CDR3 protein: CAGSPLGLDDFGTQYF. DNA for the CDR3: TGTGCCGGCAGCCCCCTCGGGTTGGATGATTTTGGTACGCAGTATTTT.